The rows below give T cell receptor beta chains drawn from one sample of a study of CD8 T cells in ankylosing spondylitis. Using its own MiXCR run on the 5' RACE reads, TCRdb lists one record per CDR3 protein. The data contain fewer than 750,000 distinct CDR3 sequences, 15% to 20% of them singletons. The specimen was blood, either unsorted or a sorted T cell fraction (not recorded which). These receptors were taken from a male donor with ankylosing spondylitis. CDR3s include the opening cysteine and the closing phenylalanine or tryptophan. The D gene is left open where the match is weak. Not all rows give a size; the values are once, few, many and, for expanded clones, a class.

CDR3nt | CDR3aa | len | abundance | v_gene | d_gene | j_gene
TGTGCCAGCAGTTTGGGGTTTGTGGGCACTGAAGCTTTCTTT | CASSLGFVGTEAFF | 14 | few | TRBV12-3/TRBV12-4 | - | TRBJ1-1
TGTGCCAGCAGTTTTGTGGCGGACTATGGCTACACCTTC | CASSFVADYGYTF | 13 | few | TRBV12-3/TRBV12-4 | - | TRBJ1-2
TGCGCCAGCAGCCAAGACCCGGGGACGATGGAGCAGTTCTTC | CASSQDPGTMEQFF | 14 | - | TRBV4-1 | - | TRBJ2-1
TGCAGCGTTGAAGACAGGTTAGGAGAGCAGTACTTC | CSVEDRLGEQYF | 12 | few | TRBV29-1 | - | TRBJ2-7
TGCAGTGCCCACCGTAGATTAGCGGCGAGCACAGATACGCAGTATTTT | CSAHRRLAASTDTQYF | 16 | few | TRBV20-1 | - | TRBJ2-3
TGTGCTAGCAGCGCTACTAGCGGGGGCACAGATACGCAGTATTTT | CASSATSGGTDTQYF | 15 | few | TRBV7-7 | TRBD2 | TRBJ2-3
TGTGCCAGCAGCGTAGAGCCGGGACAGGAGTCCTACAATGAGCAGTTCTTC | CASSVEPGQESYNEQFF | 17 | - | TRBV9 | TRBD1 | TRBJ2-1
TGCAGTGCTAGTCGGCTAGCGGGGACTGGGGAGACCCAGTACTTC | CSASRLAGTGETQYF | 15 | - | TRBV20-1 | TRBD2 | TRBJ2-5
TGCAGTGCTAGAGAGGTGGGCAGAACGAACACTGAAGCTTTCTTT | CSAREVGRTNTEAFF | 15 | - | TRBV20-1 | - | TRBJ1-1
TGCGCCAGCAAGCCGACAGGGGGCGGATATAATTCACCCCTCCACTTT | CASKPTGGGYNSPLHF | 16 | few | TRBV5-1 | TRBD1 | TRBJ1-6
TGTGCCTGGAGTGCTGGCGGGAGGCCTAATGAGCAGTTCTTC | CAWSAGGRPNEQFF | 14 | - | TRBV30 | TRBD2 | TRBJ2-1
TGTGCCACCCAGTTTAGTACCGGGTACACTGAAGCTTTCTTT | CATQFSTGYTEAFF | 14 | few | TRBV12-3/TRBV12-4 | - | TRBJ1-1
TGTGCCAGCAGCTTGATAGCGCGGGAGTCAGATACGCAGTATTTT | CASSLIARESDTQYF | 15 | - | TRBV5-6 | TRBD2 | TRBJ2-3
TGTGCCAGCAGCCTACTTTGGCAGGGACGGAACAATGAGCAGTTCTTC | CASSLLWQGRNNEQFF | 16 | few | TRBV12-3/TRBV12-4 | - | TRBJ2-1
TGTGCCAGCAGCCAAGATCGGGCAGGGGGAGGCACAGATACGCAGTATTTT | CASSQDRAGGGTDTQYF | 17 | - | TRBV4-2 | TRBD1 | TRBJ2-3
TGCGCCAGCAGCATGATGGGGGGCTACGAGCAGTACTTC | CASSMMGGYEQYF | 13 | few | TRBV5-1 | - | TRBJ2-7
TGCGCCAGCAGCCAAGTTTCCGGCAGCTCCTACGAGCAGTACTTC | CASSQVSGSSYEQYF | 15 | many | TRBV4-3 | - | TRBJ2-7
TGTGCCAGCAGCTCATCGGATTTGACCTACAATGAGCAGTTCTTC | CASSSSDLTYNEQFF | 15 | few | TRBV5-4 | - | TRBJ2-1
TGTGCCAGCAGCTCTCATTTGGGTCCCGCCGGCTATGGCTACACCTTC | CASSSHLGPAGYGYTF | 16 | - | TRBV9 | - | TRBJ1-2
TGTGCCAGCAGATCTGCGAAGCGGGAGGCTGGCTTTCAAGAGACCCAGTACTTC | CASRSAKREAGFQETQYF | 18 | few | TRBV2 | TRBD2 | TRBJ2-5
TGTGCCAGCAGCTTTATAGCGGGAGACTACAATGAGCAGTTCTTC | CASSFIAGDYNEQFF | 15 | few | TRBV7-9 | TRBD2 | TRBJ2-1
TGTGCCACCAGCACCGACGAGGGGGCAAGCTCCTACAATGAGCAGTTCTTC | CATSTDEGASSYNEQFF | 17 | many | TRBV15 | TRBD1 | TRBJ2-1
TGCAGTGCTAGAGTGCTAGCGCCATCAAAATACAATGAGCAGTTCTTC | CSARVLAPSKYNEQFF | 16 | - | TRBV20-1 | - | TRBJ2-1
TGCGCCAGCAGCCAAGAACGGGGGCAGCATGAAAAACTGTTTTTT | CASSQERGQHEKLFF | 15 | - | TRBV4-1 | - | TRBJ1-4
TGCAGTGCTAGAGGGACTAGCGGGAGCCACTCCTACGAGCAGTACTTC | CSARGTSGSHSYEQYF | 16 | - | TRBV20-1 | TRBD2 | TRBJ2-7
TGTGCCACCAGTGATTTCGGGAGGGAGCAGTACTTC | CATSDFGREQYF | 12 | - | TRBV24-1 | TRBD2 | TRBJ2-7
TGCAGTGCTACACTACGGGGACTAGCGGACCCAAACATTCAGTACTTC | CSATLRGLADPNIQYF | 16 | - | TRBV20-1 | TRBD2 | TRBJ2-4
TGTGCCAGCAGCTTATGGGGGGGGAGGGTGAACACTGAAGCTTTCTTT | CASSLWGGRVNTEAFF | 16 | - | TRBV7-2 | - | TRBJ1-1
TGTGCCAGCAGTTCCCAGACTAGCGGGAGCTCCTACGAGCAGTACTTC | CASSSQTSGSSYEQYF | 16 | - | TRBV7-6 | TRBD2 | TRBJ2-7
TGTGCCAGCAGCTCCCTACCGAAAAGGGAGCAGTTCTTC | CASSSLPKREQFF | 13 | once | TRBV7-3 | - | TRBJ2-1
TGTGCCAGCAGTTTTGAGCGGGACTCCTACAATGAGCAGTTCTTC | CASSFERDSYNEQFF | 15 | - | TRBV27 | TRBD2 | TRBJ2-1
TGTGCCAGCGGGTCCGTGAGGGGGTACTCCTACGAGCAGTACTTC | CASGSVRGYSYEQYF | 15 | - | TRBV5-6 | - | TRBJ2-7
TGTGCCAGCAGACTCCGGGACACAGATGAAAAACTGTTTTTT | CASRLRDTDEKLFF | 14 | few | TRBV7-2 | - | TRBJ1-4
TGTGCCAGCAGCTTGTACGGGGCCAACACCGGGGAGCTGTTTTTT | CASSLYGANTGELFF | 15 | - | TRBV5-5 | - | TRBJ2-2
TGCGCCAGCAGCCAAGTTGGGTCTGGCGATGAGCAGTTCTTC | CASSQVGSGDEQFF | 14 | - | TRBV4-1 | - | TRBJ2-1
TGTGCCAGCAGTTCTGAGGGGGTGAGCTCCTATAATTCACCCCTCCACTTT | CASSSEGVSSYNSPLHF | 17 | - | TRBV27 | - | TRBJ1-6
TGTGCCACCAGTGATTCGGAGAGGGAGGAGGTTGAGCAGTTCTTC | CATSDSEREEVEQFF | 15 | - | TRBV24-1 | - | TRBJ2-1
TGTGCCAGCAGCTTGAACAGAATGGAAGCTTTCTTT | CASSLNRMEAFF | 12 | few | TRBV5-6 | - | TRBJ1-1
TGCAGTGCCCTGGTACAGCCAAATCAGCCCCAGCATTTT | CSALVQPNQPQHF | 13 | few | TRBV20-1 | - | TRBJ1-5
TGTGCCAGCAGTTACCGCCAGCCTAGGTTGACCGGGGAGCTGTTTTTT | CASSYRQPRLTGELFF | 16 | few | TRBV6-2/TRBV6-3 | - | TRBJ2-2